This T cell receptor (beta chain) was sequenced in a study of response to subunit inactivated influenza vaccine. Overall study findings and caveats: The study's authors posited that every seasonal influenza vaccination enlists few new T cells.

TCRdb re-analysed the RT-PCR reads in MiXCR, keeping a single row per CDR3 protein. The repertoire holds about half a million distinct CDR3 sequences, with around 8% as singletons. The CDR3 extends over 15 amino acids. V shed 3 bases and J shed 6 bases, with 15 bases lying between them. Germline values: CDR1 MNHEY, CDR2 SVGEGT. This clonotype has at least ten counts. The antigen is unknown. V is TRBV6-2 or TRBV6-3 and J is TRBJ1-5; D is ambiguous. The TCR sequence derives from a man between 45 and 75 years old who received an inactivated influenza vaccine. Sequences were derived from PBMCs from blood, sampled roughly 24 months after vaccination. The CDR3 DNA reads as TGTGCCAGCAGTTATGCTTCTCGAAAGCGTCAGCCCCAGCATTTT. Translating gives CASSYASRKRQPQHF.